This paragraph covers one TCR beta chain sequence. The antigen is unknown. This specimen comes from a study of cytomegalovirus exposure and HLA in healthy donors. Germline trimming cut 0 bases from V and 7 bases from J; bases unmatched to any gene: 7. Germline CDR1 and CDR2: SGHDT and YYEEEE. The CDR3 length is 16 residues. Study-wide results and limits: In terms of immune exposure information, only CMV serostatus was available.

The primer mix had 60 Vbeta and 13 Jbeta primers. Sequencing was performed with immunoSEQ multiplex PCR; in TCRdb, only in-frame clones are kept and a portion is missing. Among about 140,000 clones listed, approximately 10% were seen once. Donors were nominally healthy when sampled, though unrecorded immune exposures were likely. Sequences were obtained from PBMCs. This receptor was taken from a woman aged 40 to 50 in good health and CMV-seropositive. The gene calls are TRBV5-6 and TRBJ1-4; TRBD1 agrees at 9 bases. CDR3 nucleotides: TGTGCCAGCAGCTTGGTAGGGACAGGGTTGCGTGAAAAACTGTTTTTT. The encoded protein is CASSLVGTGLREKLFF.